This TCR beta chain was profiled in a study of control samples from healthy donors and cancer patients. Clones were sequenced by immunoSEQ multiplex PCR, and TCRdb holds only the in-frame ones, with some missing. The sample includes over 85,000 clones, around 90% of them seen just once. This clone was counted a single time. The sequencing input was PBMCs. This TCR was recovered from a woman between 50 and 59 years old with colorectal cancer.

The CDR3 DNA follows: TGCGCCAGCAGCCAAGACGGACCGAATAATTCACCCCTCCACTTT. It encodes CASSQDGPNNSPLHF. V gene TRBV4-3 combines with J gene TRBJ1-6; no firm D call. V was shortened by 0 bases and J by 5 bases, with 8 bases between the two germline ends. The germline V gene has CDR1 LGHNA and CDR2 YSLEER. This CDR3 is 15 amino acids long.